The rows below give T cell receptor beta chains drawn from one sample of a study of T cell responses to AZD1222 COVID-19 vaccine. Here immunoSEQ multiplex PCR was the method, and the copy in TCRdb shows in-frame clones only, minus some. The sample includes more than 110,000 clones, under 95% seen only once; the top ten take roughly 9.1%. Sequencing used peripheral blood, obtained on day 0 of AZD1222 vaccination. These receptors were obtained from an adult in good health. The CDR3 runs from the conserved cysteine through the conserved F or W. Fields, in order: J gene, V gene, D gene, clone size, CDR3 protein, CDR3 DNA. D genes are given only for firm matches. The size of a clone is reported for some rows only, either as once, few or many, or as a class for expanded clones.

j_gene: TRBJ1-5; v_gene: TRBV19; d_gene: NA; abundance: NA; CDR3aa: CASSYSNQPQHF; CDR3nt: TGTGCCAGTAGTTACAGCAATCAGCCCCAGCATTTT
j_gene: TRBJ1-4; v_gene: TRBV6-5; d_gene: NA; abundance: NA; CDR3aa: CASRPVGSEKLFF; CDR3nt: TGTGCCAGCAGACCGGTAGGGAGTGAAAAACTGTTTTTT
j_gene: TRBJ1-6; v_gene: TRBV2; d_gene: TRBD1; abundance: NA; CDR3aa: CASSDRGKNSPLHF; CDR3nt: TGTGCCAGCAGTGACAGGGGGAAAAATTCACCCCTCCACTTT
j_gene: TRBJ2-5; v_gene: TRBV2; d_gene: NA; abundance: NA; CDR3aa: CASTTALGLEEETQYF; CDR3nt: TGTGCCAGCACCACCGCTTTGGGGTTGGAGGAAGAGACCCAGTACTTC
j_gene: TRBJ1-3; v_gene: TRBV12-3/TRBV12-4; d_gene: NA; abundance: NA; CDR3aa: CASRLAGNTIYF; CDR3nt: TGTGCCAGCAGGTTGGCTGGAAACACCATATATTTT
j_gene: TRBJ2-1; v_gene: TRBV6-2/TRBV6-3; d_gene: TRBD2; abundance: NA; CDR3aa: CASSYSSRGGAYNEQFF; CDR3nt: TGTGCCAGCAGTTACTCATCGCGGGGGGGCGCTTACAATGAGCAGTTCTTC
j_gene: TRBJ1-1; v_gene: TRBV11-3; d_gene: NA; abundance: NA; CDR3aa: CASYKRGRGTEAFF; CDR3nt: TGTGCCAGTTATAAACGGGGCAGGGGCACTGAAGCTTTCTTT
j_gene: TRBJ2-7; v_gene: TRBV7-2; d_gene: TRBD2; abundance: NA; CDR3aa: CASSLTPAGAYYEQYF; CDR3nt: TGTGCCAGCAGCTTAACTCCAGCGGGGGCCTACTACGAGCAGTACTTC
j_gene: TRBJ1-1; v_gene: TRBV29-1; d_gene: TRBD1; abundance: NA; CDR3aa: CSVVDREGTEAFF; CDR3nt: TGCAGCGTAGTTGACAGGGAGGGAACTGAAGCTTTCTTT
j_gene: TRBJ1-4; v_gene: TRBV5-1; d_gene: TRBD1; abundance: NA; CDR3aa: CASSPDRDGGKLFF; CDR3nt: TGCGCCAGCAGCCCGGACAGGGATGGCGGAAAACTGTTTTTT
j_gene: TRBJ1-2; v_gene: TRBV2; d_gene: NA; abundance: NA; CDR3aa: CASSEAGGVNYGYTF; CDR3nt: TGTGCCAGCAGTGAAGCGGGAGGCGTTAACTATGGCTACACCTTC
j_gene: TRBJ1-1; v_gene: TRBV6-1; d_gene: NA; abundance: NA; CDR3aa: CASSELGLVVAEAFF; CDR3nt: TGTGCCAGCAGTGAACTTGGTCTGGTGGTCGCTGAAGCTTTCTTT
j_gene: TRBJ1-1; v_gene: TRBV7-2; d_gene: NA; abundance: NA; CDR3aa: CASSRGSRDKAFF; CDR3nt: TGTGCCAGCAGCCGAGGGAGCAGGGATAAAGCTTTCTTT
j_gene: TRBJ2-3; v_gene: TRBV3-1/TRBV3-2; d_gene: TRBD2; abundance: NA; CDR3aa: CASSLAGGPGDTQYF; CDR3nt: TGTGCCAGCAGCCTAGCGGGGGGGCCAGGAGATACGCAGTATTTT
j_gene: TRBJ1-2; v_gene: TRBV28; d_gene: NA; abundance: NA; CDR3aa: CASSLLQGEYGYTF; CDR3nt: TGTGCCAGCAGTTTACTCCAGGGAGAGTATGGCTACACCTTC
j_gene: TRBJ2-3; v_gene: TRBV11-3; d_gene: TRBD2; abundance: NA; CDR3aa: CASSSGASGGTDTQYF; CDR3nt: TGTGCCAGCAGCTCGGGGGCTAGCGGGGGCACAGATACGCAGTATTTT
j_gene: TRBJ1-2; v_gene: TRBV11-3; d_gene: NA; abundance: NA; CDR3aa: CASSSIGLGGYTF; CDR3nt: TGTGCCAGCAGCTCTATCGGCCTTGGTGGCTACACCTTC
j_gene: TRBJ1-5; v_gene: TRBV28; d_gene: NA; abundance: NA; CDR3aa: CASSTLRGLGNQPQHF; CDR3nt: TGTGCCAGCAGTACACTTCGGGGCTTGGGCAATCAGCCCCAGCATTTT
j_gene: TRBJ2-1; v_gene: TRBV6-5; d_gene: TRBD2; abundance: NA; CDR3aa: CASRTGTTRNNEQFF; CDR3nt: TGTGCCAGCAGGACCGGGACTACCAGAAACAATGAGCAGTTCTTC
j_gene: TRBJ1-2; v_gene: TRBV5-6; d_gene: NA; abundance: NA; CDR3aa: CASSFKDNYGYTF; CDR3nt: TGTGCCAGCAGCTTCAAGGATAACTATGGCTACACCTTC
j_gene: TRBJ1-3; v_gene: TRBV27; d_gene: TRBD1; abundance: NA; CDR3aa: CASSNRGTGEYTIYF; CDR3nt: TGTGCCAGCAGTAACAGAGGGACAGGTGAATACACCATATATTTT
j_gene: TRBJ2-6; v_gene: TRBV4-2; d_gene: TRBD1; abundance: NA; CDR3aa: CASSLFTGAGRSGANVLTF; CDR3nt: TGTGCCAGCAGCCTTTTTACAGGGGCGGGTAGGTCTGGGGCCAACGTCCTGACTTTC
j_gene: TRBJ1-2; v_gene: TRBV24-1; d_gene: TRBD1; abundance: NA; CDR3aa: CATRGQGDDGYTF; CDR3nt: TGTGCCACCAGGGGACAGGGGGATGATGGCTACACCTTC
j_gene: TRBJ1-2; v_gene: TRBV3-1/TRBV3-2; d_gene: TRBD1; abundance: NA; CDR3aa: CASSPWTGVNYGYTF; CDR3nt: TGTGCCAGCAGCCCTTGGACAGGGGTCAACTATGGCTACACCTTC
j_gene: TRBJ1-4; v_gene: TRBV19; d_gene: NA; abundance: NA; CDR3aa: CASSMTVGEKLFF; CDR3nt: TGTGCCAGTAGTATGACGGTGGGGGAAAAACTGTTTTTT
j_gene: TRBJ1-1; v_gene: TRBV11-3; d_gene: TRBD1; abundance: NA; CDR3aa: CASSLVAGGDTEAFF; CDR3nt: TGTGCCAGCAGCTTAGTGGCAGGGGGGGACACTGAAGCTTTCTTT
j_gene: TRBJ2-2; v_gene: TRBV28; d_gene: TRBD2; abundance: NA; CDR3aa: CASSPGTSGDAGELFF; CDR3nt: TGTGCCAGCAGTCCAGGGACTAGCGGGGATGCCGGGGAGCTGTTTTTT
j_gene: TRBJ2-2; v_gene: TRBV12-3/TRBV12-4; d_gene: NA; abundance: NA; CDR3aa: CASTLVPAGELFF; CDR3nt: TGTGCCAGCACTCTAGTGCCAGCCGGGGAGCTGTTTTTT
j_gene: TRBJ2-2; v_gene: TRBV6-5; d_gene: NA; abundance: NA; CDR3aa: CAGGRQNTGELFF; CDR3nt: TGTGCCGGGGGACGTCAGAACACCGGGGAGCTGTTTTTT
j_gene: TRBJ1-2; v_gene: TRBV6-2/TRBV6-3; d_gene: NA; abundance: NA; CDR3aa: CASSYWTDGYTF; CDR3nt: TGTGCCAGCAGTTATTGGACAGATGGCTACACCTTC
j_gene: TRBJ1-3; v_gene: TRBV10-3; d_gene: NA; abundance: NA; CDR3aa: CAISDLALSGNTIYF; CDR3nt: TGTGCCATCAGTGACCTCGCCCTCTCTGGAAACACCATATATTTT
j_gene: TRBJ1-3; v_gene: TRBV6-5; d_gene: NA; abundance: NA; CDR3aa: CASSYERRTGNTIYF; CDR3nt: TGTGCCAGCAGTTACGAACGGCGGACTGGAAACACCATATATTTT
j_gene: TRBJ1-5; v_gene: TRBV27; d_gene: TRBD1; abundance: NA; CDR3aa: CASRTGFRPQHF; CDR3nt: TGTGCCAGCCGGACAGGGTTTCGGCCCCAGCATTTT
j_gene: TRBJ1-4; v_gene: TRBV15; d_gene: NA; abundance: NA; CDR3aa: CATSSPVPNRNEKLFF; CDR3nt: TGTGCCACCAGCAGCCCCGTCCCCAACAGAAATGAAAAACTGTTTTTT
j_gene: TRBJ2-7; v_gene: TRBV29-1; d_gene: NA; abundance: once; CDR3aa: CSVEGPFYEQYF; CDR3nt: TGCAGCGTTGAGGGACCCTTCTACGAGCAGTACTTC
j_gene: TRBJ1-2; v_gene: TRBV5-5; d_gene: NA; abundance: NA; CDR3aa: CASSLRAGGPYGYTF; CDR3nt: TGTGCCAGCAGCTTACGGGCCGGCGGGCCCTATGGCTACACCTTC
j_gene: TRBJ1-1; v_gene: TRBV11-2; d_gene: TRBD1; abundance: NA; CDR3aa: CASSIRQGQNTEAFF; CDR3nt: TGTGCCAGCAGCATTCGACAGGGGCAAAACACTGAAGCTTTCTTT
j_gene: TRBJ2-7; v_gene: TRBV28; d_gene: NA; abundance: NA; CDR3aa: CASSLSTGNLPYEQYF; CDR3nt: TGTGCCAGCAGTTTATCGACAGGTAACCTTCCCTACGAGCAGTACTTC
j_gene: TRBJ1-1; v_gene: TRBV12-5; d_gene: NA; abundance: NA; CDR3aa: CASAPTERLSNTEAFF; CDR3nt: TGTGCTAGTGCTCCAACGGAGAGGCTTTCGAACACTGAAGCTTTCTTT
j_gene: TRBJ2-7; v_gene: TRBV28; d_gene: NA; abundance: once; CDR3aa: CASRAPNRLSNEQYF; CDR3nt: TGTGCCAGCAGAGCTCCCAACAGGTTGTCCAACGAGCAGTACTTC